This T cell receptor (beta chain) originates from a study of molecular identifiers for immune sequencing clone quantification. Comment on this clonotype: Antigen unknown.

Germline assignment: CDR1 SGHDT and CDR2 YYEEEE. The trim removed 0 bases at V and 2 bases at J, leaving 9 bases unmatched. This CDR3 has 17 amino acids. In preparing bulk TCR libraries, previously described methods and listed TCR primers were used. One entry per CDR3 protein results from TCRdb running MiXCR on the PCR reads. This repertoire shows more than 450,000 distinct CDR3 sequences, about 22% found once; its top ten account for about 0.8%. Study-level results: Identical TCR molecules can share a barcode, and this sharing could underestimate highly expanded clone sizes.

The receptor's source is a human donor in good health. Some libraries in this study had Jurkat cell RNA spiked in. The genes are TRBV5-6 and TRBJ2-3; 7 bases line up with TRBD1. The material sequenced was naive CD8+ T cells from blood, with Jurkat cell RNA spiked in. Regarding subset: FACS-sorted CD8+CD4-CCR7+CD45RA+ naive T cells. In DNA, the CDR3 is TGTGCCAGCAGCTTGGCCGGGACAGAACAATCCACAGATACGCAGTATTTT. Amino acid sequence: CASSLAGTEQSTDTQYF.